This T cell receptor (beta chain) was recorded in a study of CD8 T cells in Susac syndrome. With random hexamers, reverse transcription was performed on about 0.5 to 1 ug of RNA. Amplification of TCR beta CDR3 used immunoSEQ multiplex PCR across 54 Vbeta and 13 Jbeta. In TCRdb, the immunoSEQ multiplex PCR reads were re-called with MiXCR into one record per CDR3 protein. The sample holds about 150,000 distinct CDR3 sequences; around 95% are singletons and the top ten take about 0.19%. TCR beta sequencing covered blood CD8+ and CD4+ T cells. Trimming cost V 5 bases and J 0 bases; bases outside gene matches: 4. The CDR3 has 16 residues. The germline gives CDR1 SGHDN, CDR2 FVKESK.

The TCR sequence derives from a human donor with multiple sclerosis. The chain recombines TRBV14 with TRBJ1-6; 7 bases are shared with TRBD1. The sample consisted of CD8+ T cells from PBMCs. The chain's CDR3 is CASSSGGSSYNSPLHF. CDR3 DNA: TGTGCCAGCAGCTCAGGGGGAAGCTCCTATAATTCACCCCTCCACTTT.